This T cell receptor (beta chain) was observed in a study of beta chain features in type 1 diabetes. Study-wide points: For Type 1 diabetes patients, all four CD4+ subsets carried TCRB CDR3s that were moderately but significantly shorter.

TCRB transcripts that were expressed got sequenced, as all of the isolated RNA had been reverse transcribed. Using immunoSEQ multiplex PCR, the repertoire was profiled, and TCRdb retains in-frame clones only, with some absent. Altogether around 70,000 clones are present, almost 50% being singletons, with the ten largest covering around 0.72%. As to this clone: Its target is not known.

The sequenced sample consisted of central memory CD4+ T cells from blood. The TCR was taken from a man aged 30-40 years with type 1 diabetes.

CDR3 protein: CASSPSLSGNTIYF. Here the CDR3 DNA reads TGTGCCAGCAGCCCGAGCCTCTCTGGAAACACCATATATTTT. The chain combines TRBV7-2 with TRBJ1-3, with unresolved D. This CDR3 has 14 amino acids. CDR1 SGHTA and CDR2 FQGNSA come from the germline V gene. V shed 5 bases and J shed 0 bases, with 8 bases lying between them.